This T cell receptor (beta chain) was captured by sequencing in a study of T-cell memory formation after mild COVID-19. The study's findings and limits: Later expanders leaned CD4+, whereas clones that contracted between day 15 and 85 were balanced CD4/CD8. Some clones that responded were present in memory (sampled pre-infection), which suggests cross-reactive memory joined.

TCRdb recomputed calls from the 5' RACE reads with MiXCR, one row per CDR3 protein. The sample contains about 470,000 distinct CDR3 sequences, 15% to 20% of which appear only once. The CDR3 contains 14 residues. Per the germline V gene, CDR1 is SGHRS and CDR2 is YFSETQ. Trimming shortened V by 3 bases and J by 2 bases, and 9 bases separated the two germline ends. Comment on this clonotype: What it binds is not known.

The chain has TRBV5-1 and TRBJ2-1; D not resolved. Specimen: PBMCs or a T cell subset sorted from them (not recorded which). The sequence was obtained from an adult woman who had mild COVID-19 (a few samples of this study predate the infection). Cell type and time point are not known. The CDR3 reads CASSYRATYNEQFF. The CDR3 nucleotides are TGCGCCAGCAGCTACCGGGCGACCTACAATGAGCAGTTCTTC.